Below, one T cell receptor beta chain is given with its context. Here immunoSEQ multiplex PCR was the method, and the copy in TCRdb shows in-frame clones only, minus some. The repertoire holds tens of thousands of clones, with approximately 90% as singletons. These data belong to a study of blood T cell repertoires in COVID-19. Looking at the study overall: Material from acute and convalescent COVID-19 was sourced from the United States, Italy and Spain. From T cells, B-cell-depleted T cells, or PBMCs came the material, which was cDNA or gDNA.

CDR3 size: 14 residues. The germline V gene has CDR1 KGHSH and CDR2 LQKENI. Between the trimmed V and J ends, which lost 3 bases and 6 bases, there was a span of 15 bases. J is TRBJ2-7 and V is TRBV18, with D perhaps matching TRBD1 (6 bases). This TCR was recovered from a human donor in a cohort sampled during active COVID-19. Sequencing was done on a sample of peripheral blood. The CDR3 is CASSPSRTEGEQYF. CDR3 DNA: TGTGCCAGCTCACCCTCGAGGACAGAAGGCGAGCAGTACTTC.